A single sample gave rise to the 32 T cell receptor beta chains below, sequenced in a study of CD8 T cells in Susac syndrome. The RNA, about 0.45 to 1 ug, was put through reverse transcription using random hexamers. TCRdb recomputed calls from the immunoSEQ multiplex PCR reads with MiXCR, one row per CDR3 protein. The sample lists fewer than 90,000 distinct CDR3 sequences, 93% seen once, with approximately 0.45% in the top ten. Material: CD8+ T cells from PBMCs. The receptors were gathered from a human donor with Susac syndrome.

A single count supports this clonotype. The chain has TRBV19 and TRBJ2-1, with no clear D. CDR1 is LNHDA and CDR2 is SQIVND in the germline V gene (reference sequence). The CDR3 runs 11 residues. V gave up 11 bases and J gave up 4 bases, with 9 bases separating them. CDR3 loop: CAAESYNEQFF. The CDR3 DNA reads as TGTGCCGCCGAGAGTTACAATGAGCAGTTCTTC.

V usage is TRBV6-2 or TRBV6-3 and J usage is TRBJ2-1, with 7 bases lining up with TRBD1. V shed 0 bases and J 0 bases; nucleotides not matched to a gene: 11. CDR1 MNHEY and CDR2 SVGEGT come from the germline V gene. CDR3 size: 19 residues. CDR3 in amino acids: CASSYSIWDSQSSYNEQFF. The CDR3 coding sequence is TGTGCCAGCAGTTACTCGATATGGGACAGCCAAAGCTCCTACAATGAGCAGTTCTTC.

The chain recombines TRBV15 with TRBJ2-1, with D unclear. This CDR3 comprises 15 residues. V was clipped by 1 base and J by 1 base, with 8 bases between them. Germline loops: CDR1 LNHNV, CDR2 YYDKDF (reference sequence). Here the CDR3 DNA reads TGTGCCACCAGCAGAGTGGCAGCTTCCTACAATGAGCAGTTCTTC. Its translation is CATSRVAASYNEQFF.

V is TRBV28 and J is TRBJ2-5; 8 nucleotides align to TRBD1. Germline trimming cut 6 bases from V and 3 bases from J; bases unmatched to any gene: 6. From germline, CDR1 is MDHEN and CDR2 SYDVKM. This CDR3 contains 14 residues. Here the CDR3 reads CASSSQTGEETQYF. Here the CDR3 DNA reads TGTGCCAGCAGCTCCCAGACAGGGGAAGAGACCCAGTACTTC.

The chain has TRBV27 and TRBJ2-2; possible D gene TRBD1, 6 bases. Germline CDR1 reads MNHEY; CDR2 reads SMNVEV (reference sequence). V was clipped by 5 bases and J by 6 bases, with 28 bases between them. This CDR3 is built from 19 residues. CDR3: CASSPILDRLAEGAGELFF. The CDR3 DNA is TGTGCCAGCAGTCCGATCCTTGACAGGCTAGCTGAGGGGGCCGGGGAGCTGTTTTTT.

The rearrangement joins TRBV15 to TRBJ2-5; TRBD2 matches at 15 bases. The germline V gene has CDR1 LNHNV and CDR2 YYDKDF (reference sequence). The CDR3 sequence is 21 residues long. With V trimmed by 0 bases and J by 2 bases, 13 bases remained unmatched. The CDR3 loop reads CATSRDKKGLAGGPYQETQYF. In nucleotides, the CDR3 is TGTGCCACCAGCAGAGATAAAAAAGGACTAGCGGGAGGGCCCTATCAAGAGACCCAGTACTTC. Based on the CDR3 plus reference TRBV15 and TRBJ2-5, the full variable domain is DAMVIQNPRYQVTQFGKPVTLSCSQTLNHNVMYWYQQKSSQAPKLLFHYYDKDFNNEADTPDNFQSRRPNTSFCFLDIRSPGLGDTAMYLCATSRDKKGLAGGPYQETQYFGPGTRLLVL.

The chain combines TRBV11-2 with TRBJ2-2, with TRBD1 identical over 8 bases. Germline CDR1 and CDR2: SGHAT and FQNNGV. The CDR3 is 17 residues long. Trimming took 1 base from V and 6 from J; bases not matched to a gene: 10. The CDR3 DNA reads as TGTGCCAGCAGCTTAGCCCACTACGACAGGGGTGCCGGGGAGCTGTTTTTT. Its protein is CASSLAHYDRGAGELFF.

This chain links TRBV12-3 or TRBV12-4 with TRBJ2-6, with a tentative D call TRBD1 (5 bases). Trimming took 6 bases from V and 2 from J, leaving 14 bases between them. This CDR3 spans 16 amino acids. The CDR3 nucleotides are TGTGCCAGCAGCCAATTCAGGGCAGCTGGGGCCAACGTCCTGACTTTC. This gives the protein CASSQFRAAGANVLTF.

This sequence joins TRBV12-3 or TRBV12-4 and TRBJ2-5; D uncertain. With 2 bases removed from V and 5 bases from J, the gap between germline ends came to 9 bases. The CDR3 extends over 13 amino acids. This chain's CDR3 is CASSLNVVETQYF. CDR3 DNA sequence: TGTGCCAGCAGTTTAAACGTGGTGGAGACCCAGTACTTC.

This clonotype came up a few times. The rearrangement joins TRBV7-9 to TRBJ1-2, with D perhaps TRBD1 (5 bases). Germline V gene data show CDR1 as SEHNR and CDR2 as FQNEAQ (reference sequence). The CDR3 loop spans 14 amino acids. The V gene lost 5 bases and the J gene lost 7 bases, with 17 bases spanning the gap. The CDR3 DNA is TGTGCCAGCAGCGCCCCCGGGACTCCATTTGGCTACACCTTC. Its translation: CASSAPGTPFGYTF.

The table lists this clonotype with a few counts. The genes are TRBV4-1 and TRBJ2-1; either TRBD1 or TRBD2 may supply D (5 bases each). Trimming removed 5 bases from V and 7 bases from J, with 9 bases in between. The CDR3 has 12 residues. In germline, CDR1 is MGHRA, CDR2 YSYEKL. CDR3 sequence: CASSSGRNEQFF. The CDR3 DNA sequence: TGCGCCAGCAGCTCGGGGCGTAATGAGCAGTTCTTC.

The CDR3 DNA reads TGCGCCAGCAGCCAAGGATGGAGCACAGATACGCAGTATTTT. Translated, it gives CASSQGWSTDTQYF. The rearrangement joins TRBV4-3 to TRBJ2-3; no definite D call. V lost 1 base, J lost 0 bases, and 5 bases lay in between. This CDR3 spans 14 amino acids. CDR1 is LGHNA and CDR2 is YSLEER in the germline V gene.

The V call is TRBV12-3 or TRBV12-4, the J call TRBJ1-2, with 7 positions matching TRBD1. This CDR3 spans 14 amino acids. J was trimmed by 5 bases and V by 3 bases; bases with no gene match: 6. DNA of the CDR3: TGTGCCAGCAGTTTGGCGGGACAGAGATATGGCTACACCTTC. As protein: CASSLAGQRYGYTF.

This chain joins TRBV19 and TRBJ2-7; 9 nucleotides agree with TRBD1. With V trimmed by 2 bases and J by 6 bases, 11 bases remained unmatched. Germline assignment: CDR1 LNHDA and CDR2 SQIVND (reference sequence). The length of the CDR3 is 16 residues. The CDR3 DNA sequence: TGTGCCAGTAGTATACTGGGACAGGGTTCTTCCGGCGAGCAGTACTTC. Amino acids: CASSILGQGSSGEQYF.

A single count supports this clonotype. The chain uses TRBV7-8 and TRBJ1-5; weak D call: TRBD1 (5 bases). Germline-derived CDR1 and CDR2 are SGHVS and FQNEAQ. The CDR3 is 18 amino acids. V was shortened by 1 base and J by 9 bases, with 25 bases between the two germline ends. The CDR3 nucleotides are TGTGCCAGCAGCTTAGGTCTCAGTGGGTTGGGGCCGGACCCGCCCCAGCATTTT. The encoded protein is CASSLGLSGLGPDPPQHF. The full variable domain, with the rest looked up from reference TRBV7-8 and TRBJ1-5, is GAGVSQSPRYKVAKRGQDVALRCDPISGHVSLFWYQQALGQGPEFLTYFQNEAQLDKSGLPSDRFFAERPEGSVSTLKIQRTQQEDSAVYLCASSLGLSGLGPDPPQHFGDGTRLSIL.

Details on this clonotype: At one of its ends the junction is not consistent with the germline gene, which may arise from a read error. The chain has TRBV5-4 and TRBJ2-5, with 7 bases aligning to TRBD2. The CDR3 length is 12 residues. The V gene's germline CDR1 is SGHNT and CDR2 YYREEE (reference sequence). CDR3 DNA sequence: TGTGCCAGCAGCTTGGCGTTGGCAGGGAGGGACTTC. Residues: CASSLALAGRDF.

This clonotype was detected once. The chain links TRBV7-8 to TRBJ2-2; 12 nucleotides agree with TRBD2. Germline values: CDR1 SGHVS, CDR2 FQNEAQ. V shed 5 bases and J 5 bases; nucleotides not matched to a gene: 3. The CDR3 is made up of 15 amino acids. The CDR3: CASSLLAGGTGELFF. In DNA form, the CDR3 reads TGTGCCAGCAGCCTACTAGCGGGGGGAACCGGGGAGCTGTTTTTT.

J is TRBJ1-2 and V is TRBV12-3 or TRBV12-4; TRBD1 agrees at 7 bases. The CDR3 length is 14 residues. The ends lost 5 bases at V and 8 bases at J; junction bases unmatched: 11. The CDR3 reads CASSPVTGIGGYTF. The CDR3 DNA reads as TGTGCCAGCAGTCCCGTGACAGGGATTGGAGGCTACACCTTC.

The genes are TRBV7-9 and TRBJ2-2; D possibly corresponds to TRBD1 (6 bases). Germline loops: CDR1 SEHNR, CDR2 FQNEAQ (reference sequence). The CDR3 loop spans 15 amino acids. V dropped 6 bases and J dropped 1 base, with 12 bases sitting between them. CDR3 loop: CASRLKQGNTGELFF. CDR3 bases: TGTGCCAGCAGATTAAAACAGGGGAACACCGGGGAGCTGTTTTTT.

V and J are TRBV5-1 and TRBJ2-1; 8 positions match TRBD1. Per the germline V gene, CDR1 is SGHRS and CDR2 is YFSETQ. There are 16 residues in the CDR3. V lost 4 bases and J lost 3; bases outside the gene matches: 9. The CDR3 bases are TGCGCCAGCAGCCCCAGGGACAGGAAGGGCTACAATGAGCAGTTCTTC. Translation gives CASSPRDRKGYNEQFF.

The chain couples TRBV7-9 to TRBJ2-5, with 8 positions matching TRBD1. V was clipped by 6 bases and J by 7 bases; unmatched bases: 10. The germline V gene encodes CDR1 SEHNR and CDR2 FQNEAQ (reference sequence). The CDR3 length is 14 residues. Here the CDR3 DNA reads TGTGCCAGCAGGACCGGGACAGGCTGGGGGACCCAGTACTTC. This translates into CASRTGTGWGTQYF.

The chain is built from TRBV7-3 and TRBJ2-7, with 7 bases matching TRBD2. CDR1 is SGHTA, CDR2 FQGTGA, per germline. V lost 3 bases to trimming and J lost 1 base; unmatched junction nucleotides: 6. The CDR3 has 15 amino acids. CDR3 sequence (DNA): TGTGCCAGCAGCTTCTCAGCGGGGCCTTCCTACGAGCAGTACTTC. Translated: CASSFSAGPSYEQYF.

This clonotype occurred once. This chain connects TRBV7-9 to TRBJ2-6; 12 bases are a match to TRBD1. Germline assignment: CDR1 SEHNR and CDR2 FQNEAQ (reference sequence). Trimming took 3 bases from V and 0 from J; bases not matched to a gene: 3. This CDR3 has 18 amino acids. This chain's CDR3 is CASSFVGQGASGANVLTF. The CDR3 bases are TGTGCCAGCAGCTTTGTGGGACAGGGGGCCTCTGGGGCCAACGTCCTGACTTTC. The variable domain in full, with the rest retrieved from reference TRBV7-9 and TRBJ2-6, is DTGVSQNPRHKITKRGQNVTFRCDPISEHNRLYWYRQTLGQGPEFLTYFQNEAQLEKSRLLSDRFSAERPKGSFSTLEIQRTEQGDSAMYLCASSFVGQGASGANVLTFGAGSRLTVL.

The V call is TRBV3-1, the J call TRBJ2-3, with 10 nucleotides matching TRBD2. This CDR3 spans 17 amino acids. Germline V CDR1 and CDR2: LGHDT, YNNKEL (reference sequence). After removal of 4 bases from V and 4 bases from J, the junction contained 11 bases not matched to a gene. In nucleotides, the CDR3 is TGTGCCAGCAGCCTTGATAGACTAGCGGGTAGGGCAGATACGCAGTATTTT. This codes for CASSLDRLAGRADTQYF.

The rearrangement joins TRBV3-1 to TRBJ1-2; D gene ambiguous. The germline V and J ends were trimmed by 0 bases and 3 bases, with 14 bases remaining between them. Germline values: CDR1 LGHDT, CDR2 YNNKEL (reference sequence). The CDR3 is made up of 16 amino acids. CDR3: CASSQDYTPSHYGYTF. The DNA of the CDR3 is TGTGCCAGCAGCCAAGATTACACCCCTAGCCACTATGGCTACACCTTC.

The J gene is TRBJ2-7, the V gene TRBV27; D is perhaps TRBD1 or TRBD2 (5 bases each). Trimming removed 6 bases from V and 1 base from J, with 22 bases in between. Germline V gene data show CDR1 as MNHEY and CDR2 as SMNVEV (reference sequence). The CDR3 runs 17 residues. CDR3 in amino acids: CASRLLRESRDSYEQYF. The CDR3 DNA sequence: TGTGCCAGCAGACTACTCAGGGAGAGCCGAGATTCCTACGAGCAGTACTTC.

The chain combines TRBV12-3 or TRBV12-4 with TRBJ2-3; D is ambiguous. Trimming cost V 7 bases and J 1 base, with 12 bases left between them. The length of the CDR3 is 14 residues. CDR3 region: CASNPAVGTDTQYF. The CDR3 DNA reads as TGTGCCAGCAACCCTGCGGTTGGCACAGATACGCAGTATTTT.

The chain joins TRBV7-2 to TRBJ1-1, with 7 bases lining up with TRBD1. The CDR3 is 14 residues long. Losses at the gene ends were 5 bases for V and 8 bases for J; bases not matched to a gene: 11. CDR1 is SGHTA and CDR2 is FQGNSA in the germline V gene. CDR3 in DNA: TGTGCCAGCAGCCCTCAACAGGGGTGGGCCGAAGCTTTCTTT. Translating gives CASSPQQGWAEAFF.

V and J are TRBV3-1 and TRBJ2-5; 10 bases line up with TRBD1. The junction had 9 bases not matched to a gene; V was cut back by 4 bases and J by 4 bases. CDR1 and CDR2 (germline): LGHDT, YNNKEL (reference sequence). This CDR3 is 16 amino acids long. In DNA, the CDR3 is TGTGCCAGCAGCCCGAAATTAGGACAGGGGGTAGAGACCCAGTACTTC. Its translation is CASSPKLGQGVETQYF.

The chain has TRBV20-1 and TRBJ1-5, with D maybe TRBD1 (5 bases). This CDR3 has 15 residues. The V and J ends lost 6 bases and 6 bases respectively, with 21 bases between them. The germline V gene has CDR1 DFQATT and CDR2 SNEGSKA (reference sequence). In DNA form, the CDR3 reads TGCAGTGCCCCCCGCGCGGGGCTCGCTAGTCAGCCCCAGCATTTT. Its protein is CSAPRAGLASQPQHF.

The CDR3 spells CASRPWTGEPTNEKLFF. As DNA, the CDR3 is TGTGCCAGTAGACCATGGACAGGAGAACCAACTAATGAAAAACTGTTTTTT. The chain has TRBV19 and TRBJ1-4; TRBD1 matches at 7 bases. Germline V gene lookup returns CDR1 LNHDA and CDR2 SQIVND (reference sequence). The length of the CDR3 is 17 residues. With 6 bases clipped from V and 0 bases from J, the junction kept 10 bases outside the gene matches. Full variable domain (missing parts from reference TRBV19 and TRBJ1-4): DGGITQSPKYLFRKEGQNVTLSCEQNLNHDAMYWYRQDPGQGLRLIYYSQIVNDFQKGDIAEGYSVSREKKESFPLTVTSAQKNPTAFYLCASRPWTGEPTNEKLFFGSGTQLSVL.

The chain carries TRBV29-1 and TRBJ2-1; TRBD2 matches at 13 bases. CDR1 SQVTM and CDR2 ANQGSEA come from the germline V gene. CDR3 length equals 15 residues. V dropped 2 bases and J dropped 6; count of bases not matched to a gene: 4. CDR3 loop: CSVEPRTSGSNEQFF. The CDR3 region has the DNA TGCAGCGTTGAACCCCGGACTAGCGGGAGCAATGAGCAGTTCTTC.